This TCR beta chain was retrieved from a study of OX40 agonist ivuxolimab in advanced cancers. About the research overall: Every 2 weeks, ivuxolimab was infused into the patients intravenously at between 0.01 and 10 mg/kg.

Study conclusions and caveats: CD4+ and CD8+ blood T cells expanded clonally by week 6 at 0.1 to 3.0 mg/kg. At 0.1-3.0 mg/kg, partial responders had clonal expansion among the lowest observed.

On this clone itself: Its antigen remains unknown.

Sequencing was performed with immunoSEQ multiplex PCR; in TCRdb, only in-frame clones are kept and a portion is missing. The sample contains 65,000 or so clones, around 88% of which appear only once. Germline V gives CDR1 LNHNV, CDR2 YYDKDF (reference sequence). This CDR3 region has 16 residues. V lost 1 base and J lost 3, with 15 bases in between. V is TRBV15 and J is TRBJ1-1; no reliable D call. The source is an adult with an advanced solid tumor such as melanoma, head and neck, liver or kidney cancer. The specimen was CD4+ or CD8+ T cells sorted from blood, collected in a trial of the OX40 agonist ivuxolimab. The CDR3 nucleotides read TGTGCCACCAGCAGAGGAGAGGGAGTCAAGGACACTGAAGCTTTCTTT. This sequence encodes CATSRGEGVKDTEAFF.